Listed here are 28 T cell receptor beta chains from one sample, sequenced in a study of blood T cells in healthy people across ages. Next came a second PCR, run for about 7 to 12 cycles, which used a sample-barcoded 5' primer along with a J-beta primer mix. Via MiXCR, TCRdb re-called the 5' RACE reads, giving one row per CDR3 protein. Counted here are hundreds of thousands of distinct CDR3 sequences, around a quarter occurring once; the ten biggest clones make up 9.4%. These data were also reused for a study on T cells of mothers and their children.

The sample comprised blood. These receptors were taken from a boy younger than 18 in good health.

This clonotype appeared a few times. The gene calls are TRBV9 and TRBJ2-1, with 9 bases aligning to TRBD2. The V and J ends lost 3 bases and 2 bases, in that order; junction bases with no gene match: 6. CDR1 and CDR2 (germline): SGDLS, YYNGEE. This CDR3 is 16 amino acids long. CDR3 sequence reads: CASSAQAGGAYNEQFF. For the CDR3, the DNA is TGTGCCAGCAGCGCTCAAGCGGGGGGTGCCTACAATGAGCAGTTCTTC. The full variable domain, rest sourced from reference TRBV9 and TRBJ2-1, is DSGVTQTPKHLITATGQRVTLRCSPRSGDLSVYWYQQSLDQGLQFLIQYYNGEERAKGNILERFSAQQFPDLHSELNLSSLELGDSALYFCASSAQAGGAYNEQFFGPGTRLTVL.

The sample holds a few counts of this clonotype. This chain links TRBV4-1 with TRBJ1-5; no clear D. The V end lost 5 bases, the J end lost 0 bases, and 11 bases lay between the germline ends. Germline V CDR1 and CDR2: MGHRA, YSYEKL. The CDR3 is made up of 15 amino acids. The chain's CDR3 is CASSYEMNSNQPQHF. CDR3 nucleotides: TGCGCCAGCAGCTACGAGATGAATAGCAATCAGCCCCAGCATTTT.

This clonotype was counted a few times. The CDR3 region has the DNA TGTGCCAGCAGGTCCGGACAGGGGAACAATGAGCAGTTCTTC. Translating gives CASRSGQGNNEQFF. The gene calls are TRBV28 and TRBJ2-1, with TRBD1 identical over 9 bases. This CDR3 contains 14 residues. V dropped 6 bases and J dropped 5; count of bases not matched to a gene: 5. Germline V gene lookup returns CDR1 MDHEN and CDR2 SYDVKM.

The chain couples TRBV12-3 or TRBV12-4 to TRBJ2-2; no clear D. The CDR3 is made up of 14 amino acids. V lost 3 bases, J lost 3 bases, and 8 bases lay in between. The CDR3 bases are TGTGCCAGCAGTTTGGTCGACTACACCGGGGAGCTGTTTTTT. Its translation: CASSLVDYTGELFF.

This clonotype appeared a few times. The rearrangement joins TRBV4-1 to TRBJ2-6, with D possibly being TRBD2 (6 bases). Trimming removed 3 bases at V and 0 bases at J, with 12 bases between. This CDR3 contains 17 residues. Looked up from germline, CDR1 is MGHRA and CDR2 is YSYEKL. CDR3 region: CASSQPGGPSGANVLTF. As DNA, the CDR3 is TGCGCCAGCAGCCAGCCCGGAGGGCCCTCTGGGGCCAACGTCCTGACTTTC.

This clonotype came up a few times. This chain connects TRBV4-3 to TRBJ1-5; no definite D call. CDR1 is LGHNA, CDR2 YSLEER, per germline. The ends were cut back, 0 bases at V and 7 bases at J, with 7 bases in the middle. The CDR3 contains 13 residues. The CDR3 protein is CASSQEVRQPQHF. The CDR3 DNA is TGCGCCAGCAGCCAAGAGGTGCGGCAGCCCCAGCATTTT.

V gene TRBV2 combines with J gene TRBJ1-2; D ambiguous. The CDR3 covers 11 residues. V lost 3 bases, J lost 4 bases, and 3 bases lay in between. Germline assignment: CDR1 SNHLY and CDR2 FYNNEI. The CDR3 DNA sequence: TGTGCCAGCAGTGACAGCTATGGCTACACCTTC. Protein product: CASSDSYGYTF.

This chain links TRBV7-2 with TRBJ2-5; tentatively, D is TRBD1 (6 bases). The end of the DNA aligns better with TRBJ2-7, so the J call may be wrong. The germline V gene has CDR1 SGHTA and CDR2 FQGNSA. CDR3 length: 14 amino acids. The CDR3 reads CASSWADRSYEQYF. The CDR3 DNA sequence: TGTGCCAGCAGCTGGGCCGACAGGTCCTACGAGCAGTACTTC.

The chain has TRBV4-2 and TRBJ2-4, with TRBD2 identical over 11 bases. This CDR3 is 17 amino acids long. With V trimmed by 3 bases and J by 8 bases, 12 bases remained unmatched. CDR1 LGHNA and CDR2 YNFKEQ come from the germline V gene. The DNA for the CDR3 is TGTGCCAGCAGCCACCTAGCGGGAGGAAGGGTGAAAGACATTCAGTACTTC. This translates into CASSHLAGGRVKDIQYF.

This chain joins TRBV2 and TRBJ2-1; D call uncertain. V lost 6 bases and J 3 bases, leaving 9 bases between the germline ends. Per the germline V gene, CDR1 is SNHLY and CDR2 is FYNNEI. This CDR3 has 13 residues. Written as DNA, the CDR3 is TGTGCCAGCAGCAAGCTGAACTACAATGAGCAGTTCTTC. Amino acid sequence: CASSKLNYNEQFF.

This clonotype was picked up a small number of times. V usage is TRBV20-1 and J usage is TRBJ2-3; D unresolved. CDR3 length: 12 amino acids. Between the trimmed V and J ends, which lost 4 bases and 3 bases, there was a span of 8 bases. Germline CDR1 is DFQATT and CDR2 is SNEGSKA (reference sequence). The DNA for the CDR3 is TGCAGTGCTAAGTATAAAACAGATACGCAGTATTTT. This gives the protein CSAKYKTDTQYF.

This clonotype was seen more than once but under ten times. This chain joins TRBV27 and TRBJ2-3; 9 nucleotides match TRBD2. CDR1 and CDR2 from the germline V gene are MNHEY and SMNVEV (reference sequence). V dropped 4 bases and J dropped 4; count of bases not matched to a gene: 6. This CDR3 comprises 15 residues. The CDR3: CASSSLRGGADTQYF. Written as DNA, the CDR3 is TGTGCCAGCAGTTCCCTTCGCGGGGGGGCAGATACGCAGTATTTT.

This clonotype was found a few times. V and J are TRBV9 and TRBJ2-1; D not certain. This CDR3 has 14 amino acids. V was trimmed by 0 bases and J by 7 bases, leaving 11 bases between them. Germline V gene sequence: CDR1 SGDLS, CDR2 YYNGEE. CDR3 sequence reads: CASSVVATENEQFF. CDR3 DNA: TGTGCCAGCAGCGTAGTGGCTACCGAGAATGAGCAGTTCTTC.

This clonotype was recorded at least ten times. The chain carries TRBV29-1 and TRBJ2-5; TRBD2 aligns across 9 bases. Losses at the gene ends were 8 bases for V and 0 bases for J; bases not matched to a gene: 13. This CDR3 spans 16 amino acids. Germline lookup yields CDR1 SQVTM and CDR2 ANQGSEA. The CDR3 loop is CSYLREGQAYQETQYF. The CDR3 DNA reads as TGCAGCTATCTGCGGGAGGGCCAAGCGTACCAAGAGACCCAGTACTTC.

This clonotype was seen a handful of times. The V and J genes are TRBV15 and TRBJ2-7; 8 bases are a match to TRBD2. With V trimmed by 2 bases and J by 0 bases, 3 bases remained unmatched. CDR3 length: 15 residues. The germline V gene has CDR1 LNHNV and CDR2 YYDKDF (reference sequence). CDR3 loop: CATSRTSGISYEQYF. CDR3 bases: TGTGCCACCAGCAGAACTAGCGGCATCTCCTACGAGCAGTACTTC.

Only a few counts were recorded for this clonotype. The rearrangement joins TRBV7-9 to TRBJ1-1; the D is unclear. Trimming stripped 1 base from V and 2 bases from J, with 11 bases between. Germline V gene sequence: CDR1 SEHNR, CDR2 FQNEAQ (reference sequence). This CDR3 has 15 amino acids. The CDR3 DNA sequence: TGTGCCAGCAGCTTAGGAACGCAGCTAAACACTGAAGCTTTCTTT. Translation: CASSLGTQLNTEAFF.

The rearrangement joins TRBV7-9 to TRBJ2-2; 8 nucleotides match TRBD2. Germline trimming cut 8 bases from V and 3 bases from J; bases unmatched to any gene: 5. Germline CDR1 reads SEHNR; CDR2 reads FQNEAQ (reference sequence). The length of the CDR3 is 14 residues. DNA for the CDR3: TGTGCCAGCGACTCGGGACTAGACACCGGGGAGCTGTTTTTT. Translating gives CASDSGLDTGELFF.

Written as DNA, the CDR3 is TGCAGTGCTAGAGCGGGACTAGGGGCGGATACGCAGTATTTT. This codes for CSARAGLGADTQYF. The chain has TRBV20-1 and TRBJ2-3, with TRBD2 matching 8 bases. V trimming: 1 base; J trimming: 6 bases; junction bases outside the gene matches: 6. CDR3 size: 14 residues. CDR1 DFQATT and CDR2 SNEGSKA come from the germline V gene (reference sequence).

This clonotype was detected only a few times. The V call is TRBV21-1, the J call TRBJ2-7; the DNA was not used to check the table's D call, TRBD2. TRBV21-1 is an annotated pseudogene. The CDR3 has 14 residues. CDR3 loop: CASRLYLAGDEQYF. As DNA, the CDR3 is TGTGCCAGCAGGCTTTATCTAGCGGGAGACGAGCAGTACTTC.

V gene TRBV7-9 combines with J gene TRBJ2-5, with 11 positions matching TRBD1. Germline CDR1 and CDR2: SEHNR and FQNEAQ (reference sequence). This CDR3 spans 15 amino acids. V was pared by 3 bases and J by 4 bases, with 4 bases of the junction left unmatched. Written as DNA, the CDR3 is TGTGCCAGCAGCTTGGGGACAGGGGGACGAGAGACCCAGTACTTC. Translated, it gives CASSLGTGGRETQYF.

This clonotype was counted a few times. This sequence joins TRBV24-1 and TRBJ2-5, with D perhaps matching TRBD1 or TRBD2 (6 bases each). The CDR3 contains 16 residues. The germline V and J ends were trimmed by 3 bases and 1 base, with 14 bases remaining between them. Per the germline V gene, CDR1 is KGHDR and CDR2 is SFDVKD. CDR3 residues: CATSDAGTPTQETQYF. CDR3 nucleotides: TGTGCCACCAGTGATGCGGGGACACCTACCCAAGAGACCCAGTACTTC.

The chain employs TRBV20-1 and TRBJ2-6; a possible D gene is TRBD2 (5 bases). The germline V gene has CDR1 DFQATT and CDR2 SNEGSKA (reference sequence). The CDR3 has 15 residues. V lost 3 bases, J lost 0 bases, and 9 bases lay in between. CDR3 coding DNA: TGCAGTGCTAGTCTCGGAGGCTCTGGGGCCAACGTCCTGACTTTC. It specifies CSASLGGSGANVLTF.

The CDR3 sequence: CASSRPGGAYGYTF. Written as DNA, the CDR3 is TGTGCCAGCAGTCGACCAGGGGGCGCCTATGGCTACACCTTC. The chain uses TRBV28 and TRBJ1-2; TRBD1 aligns across 8 bases. Trimming removed 5 bases from V and 4 bases from J; junction bases left unmatched: 6. The germline CDR1 and CDR2 sequences are MDHEN and SYDVKM. The CDR3 contains 14 residues.

This clonotype was seen a handful of times. The gene calls are TRBV6-2 or TRBV6-3 and TRBJ2-7; 7 positions match TRBD2. The germline CDR1 and CDR2 sequences are MNHEY and SVGEGT. V shed 4 bases and J 1 base; nucleotides not matched to a gene: 7. The CDR3 extends over 15 amino acids. The CDR3: CASSSPRDYSYEQYF. The CDR3 DNA is TGTGCCAGCAGTTCCCCCCGGGACTATTCCTACGAGCAGTACTTC.

This clonotype turned up a few times. V is TRBV12-3 or TRBV12-4 and J is TRBJ2-1; TRBD1 is a possible D gene (5 bases). V was shortened by 1 base and J by 6 bases, with 16 bases between the two germline ends. This CDR3 comprises 16 residues. The CDR3 loop is CASSLVRASGFNEQFF. CDR3 nucleotides: TGTGCCAGCAGTTTAGTCAGGGCCTCCGGGTTCAATGAGCAGTTCTTC.

The CDR3 DNA reads TGTGCCAGCAGCTTAAGTTATCTGGGACTAGCGGAAGACCTAGATTACAATGAGCAGTTCTTC. Its protein product is CASSLSYLGLAEDLDYNEQFF. The chain joins TRBV7-9 to TRBJ2-1; 11 nucleotides agree with TRBD2. The V and J ends lost 2 bases and 4 bases, in that order; junction bases with no gene match: 19. The germline CDR1 and CDR2 sequences are SEHNR and FQNEAQ (reference sequence). The CDR3 spans 21 residues.

This clonotype was seen only a few times. The chain carries TRBV20-1 and TRBJ2-7, with 9 nucleotides matching TRBD2. This CDR3 has 17 amino acids. Losses at the gene ends were 5 bases for V and 6 bases for J; bases not matched to a gene: 20. Germline V lookup: CDR1 DFQATT, CDR2 SNEGSKA (reference sequence). The CDR3 coding sequence is TGCAGTGCTGGAAGTCCCGTTGCGGGAGGGGCTAGGGTCGAGCAGTACTTC. Translated, it gives CSAGSPVAGGARVEQYF.

This clonotype was detected only a few times. This rearrangement joins TRBV20-1 to TRBJ2-3, with 11 bases fitting TRBD2. Germline CDR1 and CDR2: DFQATT and SNEGSKA (reference sequence). With V trimmed by 0 bases and J by 3 bases, 5 bases remained unmatched. This CDR3 spans 16 amino acids. CDR3 sequence reads: CSAREILAGVTDTQYF. In DNA form, the CDR3 reads TGCAGTGCTAGAGAGATACTAGCGGGGGTGACAGATACGCAGTATTTT.